This record concerns one T cell receptor beta chain sequence. Its antigen is as yet unknown. Other nucleotide sequences in the sample specify the same CDR3. At the deep level, the assay was run. Sequenced by immunoSEQ multiplex PCR; TCRdb stores in-frame clones only, minus some. The profile shows 1.6 million or so clones, around 98.5% of them singletons. The data were taken from a study of shared clonotypes between healthy human individuals. Study-level points and caveats: In general, naive subsets displayed greater estimated richness than memory subsets did. With few donors, the genetic and exposure-history diversity represented was limited.

Deletions cut 2 bases from V and 0 bases from J, with 10 bases between. The germline V gene has CDR1 SGHNT and CDR2 YYREEE (reference sequence). This CDR3 has 15 amino acids. The chain employs TRBV5-4 and TRBJ2-3; D may match TRBD1 or TRBD2 (5 bases each). The sequenced sample was naive CD4+ T cells sorted from blood. Subset indicated: CD45RA+ positively selected. This TCR was sampled from a man younger than 40 in good health. The CDR3 protein is CASSLPGPSTDTQYF. The DNA of the CDR3 is TGTGCCAGCAGCTTACCGGGGCCCAGCACAGATACGCAGTATTTT.